Listed here are 7 T cell receptor beta chains from one sample, sequenced in a study of human T cells and chemical hapten exposure. Documented time point: patch test 2, 6 weeks after DPC sensitization. Treatment here: therapeutic diphenylcyclopropenone sensitization with weekly scalp DPC. TCRdb redid the calling of the RACE reads with MiXCR, one entry per CDR3 protein. Here the sample spans roughly 120,000 distinct CDR3 sequences, roughly 10% being singletons. Sequenced here: whole blood, sampled in connection with sensitization to the hapten diphenylcyclopropenone (DPC). These receptors all stem from a woman in her forties with alopecia areata. Some clones in this sample may be carry-over from other donors' samples.

The chain carries TRBV7-2 and TRBJ2-3; TRBD2 aligns across 9 bases. This CDR3 spans 15 amino acids. The J segment lost 4 bases and the V segment lost 5 bases, leaving 7 bases of the junction unmatched. Per the germline V gene, CDR1 is SGHTA and CDR2 is FQGNSA. The CDR3 loop is CASSIRGGAADTQYF. CDR3 DNA: TGTGCCAGCAGCATACGCGGGGGGGCCGCAGATACGCAGTATTTT.

This clonotype was seen ten or more times. The J gene is TRBJ1-2, the V gene TRBV10-3; the match to TRBD1 covers 8 bases. V shed 7 bases, J shed 4 bases, and the junction held 8 bases outside the gene matches. Germline V gene data show CDR1 as ENHRY and CDR2 as SYGVKD. The CDR3 spans 14 residues. CDR3 DNA sequence: TGTGCCATCACCGGAGGACAGGGCCTCTATGGCTACACCTTC. Amino acids: CAITGGQGLYGYTF.

CDR3 in DNA: TGTGCCAGCAGTCTCACATGGGGGGAAGGCTACACCTTC. Protein sequence: CASSLTWGEGYTF. The rearrangement joins TRBV27 to TRBJ1-2; TRBD1 is a possible D gene (5 bases). CDR1 is MNHEY, CDR2 SMNVEV, per germline (reference sequence). V was trimmed by 5 bases and J by 8 bases, leaving 15 bases between them. The CDR3 covers 13 residues.

The V call is TRBV7-2, the J call TRBJ2-7; D gene uncertain. The V and J ends lost 4 bases and 7 bases respectively, with 8 bases between them. Germline V lookup: CDR1 SGHTA, CDR2 FQGNSA. This CDR3 comprises 11 residues. The CDR3, as DNA: TGTGCCAGCAGCTCCAACGTGGAGCAGTACTTC. Encoded protein: CASSSNVEQYF.

This clonotype was counted ten times or more. This chain uses TRBV7-2 with TRBJ2-3; D uncertain. The CDR3 extends over 13 amino acids. Germline assignment: CDR1 SGHTA and CDR2 FQGNSA. Deletions cut 0 bases from V and 5 bases from J, with 6 bases between. Written as DNA, the CDR3 is TGTGCCAGCAGCTTAGCGCGAGAAGATACGCAGTATTTT. It codes for CASSLAREDTQYF.

The gene calls are TRBV4-1 and TRBJ1-5; D might be TRBD1 (5 bases). The CDR3 is 16 amino acids. The germline gives CDR1 MGHRA, CDR2 YSYEKL. V was trimmed by 1 base and J by 4 bases, leaving 14 bases between them. This chain's CDR3 is CASSQVQQGGNQPQHF. Here the CDR3 DNA reads TGCGCCAGCAGCCAAGTTCAGCAGGGAGGGAATCAGCCCCAGCATTTT.

In its sample, this clonotype was seen a few times. V is TRBV20-1 and J is TRBJ1-1, with TRBD1 matching over 9 bases. Germline CDR1 and CDR2: DFQATT and SNEGSKA (reference sequence). The CDR3 runs 16 residues. J was trimmed by 8 bases and V by 3 bases; bases with no gene match: 16. The CDR3 spells CSASWGQGGDILEAFF. The CDR3 nucleotides read TGCAGTGCTAGTTGGGGACAGGGTGGTGACATCTTGGAAGCTTTCTTT.